Sequencing of this T cell receptor beta chain was carried out in a study of blood T cell repertoires in COVID-19. Study-level information: Some COVID-19 samples were acute and others convalescent; all came from the United States, Italy and Spain. PBMCs, B-cell-depleted T cells, or T cells were the source of the cDNA or gDNA that made up the material.

This clone has just a few counts. The ends lost 8 bases at V and 4 bases at J; junction bases unmatched: 9. Germline values: CDR1 SNHLY, CDR2 FYNNEI. CDR3 size: 14 residues. In the study's own analysis: Amplification from reference gene primers served as the basis for estimated nucleated cell counts. The method was immunoSEQ multiplex PCR; TCRdb's version includes in-frame clones alone and lacks a portion of them. V, J and clone size are taken as reported in that table, and D and trimming were inferred from the DNA itself. Of approximately 70,000 clones in the sample, approximately 89% were seen once.

The chain carries TRBV2 and TRBJ1-2; 8 positions match TRBD1. The sample comprised peripheral blood. This clonotype originated in a human donor in a cohort sampled during active COVID-19. CDR3 in amino acids: CASYGTGDFYGYTF. CDR3 bases: TGTGCCAGCTACGGGACAGGAGATTTCTATGGCTACACCTTC.